The next 10 T cell receptor beta chains were all read from a single sample in a study of T cells in Graves' hyperthyroidism and ophthalmopathy. From RNA transcripts, TCR beta CDR3 regions were amplified. The HTBI primer set drove a first-round RT-PCR of the TCR CDR3. TCRdb itself ran the multiplex PCR reads through MiXCR, one entry per CDR3 protein. This table holds around 700,000 distinct CDR3 sequences, roughly a third found once. The sample taken for sequencing was blood. The receptor set was obtained from a woman aged 40 to 50 with Graves' hyperthyroidism.

The chain links TRBV19 to TRBJ1-4; TRBD1 matches at 7 bases. V gave up 3 bases and J gave up 7 bases; unmatched junction bases: 5. Per the germline V gene, CDR1 is LNHDA and CDR2 is SQIVND (reference sequence). The CDR3 is made up of 14 amino acids. The CDR3 DNA reads as TGTGCCAGTAGTATCGGAGGGGGCAGTGAAAAACTGTTTTTT. Amino acid sequence: CASSIGGGSEKLFF.

The chain employs TRBV10-3 and TRBJ2-2, with D tentatively TRBD2 (6 bases). Trimming took 10 bases from V and 0 from J, leaving 15 bases between them. The CDR3 has 15 amino acids. The germline gives CDR1 ENHRY, CDR2 SYGVKD. CDR3 residues: CASSTSNPNTGELFF. The CDR3 coding sequence is TGTGCCAGCAGCACTAGCAACCCGAACACCGGGGAGCTGTTTTTT.

This clonotype was counted at least ten times. This chain links TRBV2 with TRBJ1-4, with 9 bases identical to TRBD1. Trimming at V came to 5 bases and at J to 8 bases, leaving 9 bases not matched to a gene. Germline assignment: CDR1 SNHLY and CDR2 FYNNEI. There are 15 residues in the CDR3. The CDR3 DNA is TGTGCCAGCAGTTATACCGGGACAGGGTCCGAAAAACTGTTTTTT. Translated, it gives CASSYTGTGSEKLFF.

This clonotype was counted at least ten times. The V and J genes are TRBV2 and TRBJ1-5; 7 bases are a match to TRBD1. CDR1 is SNHLY, CDR2 FYNNEI, per germline. The V segment lost 2 bases and the J segment 1 base; nucleotides outside the gene matches: 2. There are 15 residues in the CDR3. CDR3 region: CASSEQGESNQPQHF. The CDR3 DNA follows: TGTGCCAGCAGTGAACAGGGGGAGAGCAATCAGCCCCAGCATTTT.

This clonotype has only a few counts. V and J are TRBV10-1 and TRBJ2-2; TRBD2 matches 9 bases. Germline CDR1 WNHNN, CDR2 SYGVQD (reference sequence). The CDR3 is made up of 14 amino acids. The J segment lost 3 bases and the V segment lost 6 bases, leaving 2 bases of the junction unmatched. The CDR3 loop is CASRSGGYTGELFF. The CDR3 DNA is TGCGCCAGCAGGAGCGGGGGGTACACCGGGGAGCTGTTTTTT.

V is TRBV19 and J is TRBJ1-2; D is unresolved. Germline V CDR1 and CDR2: LNHDA, SQIVND (reference sequence). Trimming pared 0 bases from V and 0 bases from J, leaving 11 bases between. The CDR3 runs 16 residues. CDR3 protein: CASSIDLVAANYGYTF. The CDR3 nucleotides read TGTGCCAGTAGTATAGATCTCGTCGCAGCTAACTATGGCTACACCTTC.

This clonotype was counted between two and nine times. The chain recombines TRBV12-3 or TRBV12-4 with TRBJ2-7; no reliable D call. With 3 bases removed from V and 6 bases from J, the gap between germline ends came to 9 bases. The CDR3 contains 12 residues. CDR3 sequence: CASSFSTPEQYF. The CDR3 coding sequence is TGTGCCAGCAGTTTTTCGACCCCCGAGCAGTACTTC.

This clonotype came up a few times. This chain uses TRBV5-6 with TRBJ2-7, with D unresolved. Germline lookup yields CDR1 SGHDT and CDR2 YYEEEE. Trimming removed 4 bases from V and 3 bases from J, with 11 bases in between. The CDR3 length is 13 residues. The DNA of the CDR3 is TGTGCCAGCAGCAATTATGTAAACTACGAGCAGTACTTC. Translated, it gives CASSNYVNYEQYF.

This clonotype has at least ten counts. J is TRBJ1-1 and V is TRBV5-4; D not resolved. The germline gives CDR1 SGHNT, CDR2 YYREEE (reference sequence). The CDR3 runs to 14 residues. Trimming took off 2 bases at V and 4 bases at J, with 12 bases between the two ends. The CDR3 bases are TGTGCCAGCAGCTTACGTCAGTTGGGCACTGAAGCTTTCTTT. Translated: CASSLRQLGTEAFF.

The J gene is TRBJ1-3, the V gene TRBV6-6; 7 bases fit TRBD1. The CDR3 loop spans 15 amino acids. The V segment lost 5 bases and the J segment 2 bases; nucleotides outside the gene matches: 6. The germline CDR1 and CDR2 sequences are MNHNY and SVGAGI (reference sequence). The CDR3 region is CASSQKGATGNTIYF. In nucleotides, the CDR3 is TGTGCCAGCAGTCAAAAGGGGGCGACTGGAAACACCATATATTTT.